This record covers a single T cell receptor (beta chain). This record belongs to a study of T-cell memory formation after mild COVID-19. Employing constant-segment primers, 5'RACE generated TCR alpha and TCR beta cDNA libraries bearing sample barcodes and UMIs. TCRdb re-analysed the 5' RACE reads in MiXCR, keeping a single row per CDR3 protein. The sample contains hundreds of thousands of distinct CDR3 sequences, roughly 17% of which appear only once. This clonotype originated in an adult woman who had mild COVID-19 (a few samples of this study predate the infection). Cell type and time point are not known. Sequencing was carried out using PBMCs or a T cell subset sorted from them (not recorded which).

In nucleotides, the CDR3 is TGTGCCACCAAGGACAGGGATACTTACGAGCAGTACTTC. This encodes CATKDRDTYEQYF. V is TRBV24-1 and J is TRBJ2-7; 8 positions agree with TRBD1. The CDR3 loop spans 13 amino acids. The V gene end was trimmed by 8 bases and the J gene end by 4 bases; junction bases not matched to a gene: 6. The V gene's germline CDR1 is KGHDR and CDR2 SFDVKD.